The rows below give T cell receptor beta chains drawn from one sample of a study of blood T cell repertoires in COVID-19. Assay: immunoSEQ multiplex PCR; the TCRdb copy retains only in-frame clones and omits some. The sample carries approximately 290,000 clones, 84% recorded once. The sample was peripheral blood. The receptor source for this set is a person aged 65-85 years with COVID-19, enrolled during active disease. Both conserved end residues are part of each CDR3. The D gene is left open where the match is weak. Rows may omit the clone size; those that give it use once, few, many or a size class.

j_gene,abundance,d_gene,v_gene,CDR3nt,CDR3aa
TRBJ1-3,.,.,TRBV11-2,TGTGCCAGCAGCTGGGCGGACAGTAACTCTGGAAACACCATATATTTT,CASSWADSNSGNTIYF
TRBJ1-2,.,.,TRBV5-1,TGCGCCAGCAGCAGAGCGAGCGGGAATAACTATGGCTACACCTTC,CASSRASGNNYGYTF
TRBJ1-2,.,.,TRBV11-2,TGTGCCAGCAGCTTAACGGGCTATGGCTACACCTTC,CASSLTGYGYTF
TRBJ2-2,once,TRBD2,TRBV28,TGTGCCAGCAGTCCTCCCGGACTAGCGGGAGGGCCTCACACCGGGGAGCTGTTTTTT,CASSPPGLAGGPHTGELFF
TRBJ1-2,.,.,TRBV5-6,TGTGCCAGCAGCCCCCGGAGGGGAGGTGACTATGGCTACACCTTC,CASSPRRGGDYGYTF
TRBJ1-4,.,TRBD1,TRBV5-1,TGCGCCAGCAGCCAAGGACAGGGGAATGAAAAACTGTTTTTT,CASSQGQGNEKLFF
TRBJ1-1,.,.,TRBV7-2,TGTGCCAGCAGTCGGGGGGCAGGCCCGGGGACCACTGAAGCTTTCTTT,CASSRGAGPGTTEAFF
TRBJ2-3,.,TRBD2,TRBV11-2,TGTGCCAGCAGCCTGGGACTAGCGGGAGCAACAGATACGCAGTATTTT,CASSLGLAGATDTQYF
TRBJ2-7,.,TRBD1,TRBV3-1/TRBV3-2,TGTGCCAGCAGCGTGGGACAGGGGCCCGGCGAGCAGTACTTC,CASSVGQGPGEQYF
TRBJ1-2,few,TRBD1,TRBV27,TGTGCCAGCAGTTTAAGACAGGGATCCTATGGCTACACCTTC,CASSLRQGSYGYTF
TRBJ1-3,.,.,TRBV7-8,TGTGCCAGCAGCATACTTAGTGCCAACACAGGGTCTGGAAACACCATATATTTT,CASSILSANTGSGNTIYF
TRBJ1-4,.,.,TRBV6-2/TRBV6-3,TGTGCCAGCAGTAGGGTCGGGAACATGGATGAAAAACTGTTTTTT,CASSRVGNMDEKLFF
TRBJ2-7,few,.,TRBV6-2/TRBV6-3,TGTGCCAGCAGCGACCCTCCCCGGGACCCTTTTAGCGGGCAGTACTTC,CASSDPPRDPFSGQYF
TRBJ1-6,few,.,TRBV7-3,TGTGCCAGCAGCTCTCTAGGAGTAGGATCACCCCTCCACTTT,CASSSLGVGSPLHF
TRBJ2-1,.,TRBD2,TRBV15,TGTGCCACCAGCAGATTTAGCGGGGGTGAGCAGTTCTTC,CATSRFSGGEQFF
TRBJ2-1,.,.,TRBV4-1,TGCGCCAGCAGCCAAGTACTAGTGTACGCTAATGAGCAGTTCTTC,CASSQVLVYANEQFF
TRBJ1-3,.,TRBD1,TRBV9,TGTGCCAGCAGCGTAGCGACAGGGAGATTCGGAAACACCATATATTTT,CASSVATGRFGNTIYF
TRBJ2-7,.,TRBD2,TRBV5-1,TGCGCCAGTTCTCTAGCGGGAAGAAGGGTCTACGAGCAGTACTTC,CASSLAGRRVYEQYF
TRBJ2-7,.,TRBD2,TRBV7-2,TGTGCCAGCAGCTCTCCGGGACTAGCGGGATACTCCCCCTCCGAGCAGTACTTC,CASSSPGLAGYSPSEQYF
TRBJ2-1,.,TRBD1,TRBV28,TGTGCCAGCAGTTTTTGGACAGGGGCCAATGAGCAGTTCTTC,CASSFWTGANEQFF
TRBJ2-7,.,TRBD1,TRBV10-3,TGTGCCATCAGTGAGTCGTTGACAGGGACCTACGAGCAGTACTTC,CAISESLTGTYEQYF
TRBJ1-6,.,.,TRBV5-1,TGCGCCAGCAGCTTGGCCGAGGATGCCTCACCCCTCCACTTT,CASSLAEDASPLHF
TRBJ2-3,.,TRBD2,TRBV5-1,TGCGCCAGCAGCTTCCGATGGACTAGCGGGGTTAGCACAGATACGCAGTATTTT,CASSFRWTSGVSTDTQYF
TRBJ2-7,.,.,TRBV10-3,TGTGCCATCAGTGACCTAGGAGGTGTCTCCGAGCAGTACTTC,CAISDLGGVSEQYF
TRBJ1-1,.,.,TRBV21-1,TGTGCCAGCAGCAAAGGGCAGCCAGGGGCCAAGATGAACACTGAAGCTTTCTTT,CASSKGQPGAKMNTEAFF
TRBJ2-5,.,.,TRBV7-3,TGTGCCAGCAGCAAAGACAGCAAGGGAGAGACCCAGTACTTC,CASSKDSKGETQYF
TRBJ1-2,few,.,TRBV5-1,TGCGCCAGCAGCTTGGGACAACCTGGTGGCTACACCTTC,CASSLGQPGGYTF
TRBJ2-3,.,.,TRBV11-3,TGTGCCAGCAGCTTAGGAGTATTGGTTGCAGATACGCAGTATTTT,CASSLGVLVADTQYF